This T cell receptor (beta chain) derives from a study of T cells after yellow fever vaccination. Study-wide findings and caveats: Overlap between CD4 and CD8 compartments was detected for a small share of clonotypes. Booster sampling recovered most clones from primary vaccination (approximately 97% CD4, approximately 88% CD8). The secondary T-cell response peaked on day 5, not day 15, but was weaker.

This clonotype has just a few counts. TCRdb re-called the 5' RACE reads through MiXCR, storing one row per CDR3 protein. The data hold about 96,000 distinct CDR3 sequences, with under 9% observed a single time. This CDR3 is 16 amino acids long. Trimming shortened V by 4 bases and J by 3 bases, and 15 bases separated the two germline ends. The V gene's germline CDR1 is SGHNT and CDR2 YENEEA. The sample consisted of CD8+ T cells not binding an NS4B(214-222) dextramer, sorted from PBMCs, taken roughly 15 days after the first yellow fever vaccination. The TCR comes from a man younger than 35 who received the YFV17D yellow fever vaccine. The chain has TRBV11-3 and TRBJ2-2; D possibly corresponds to TRBD2 (5 bases). The CDR3 sequence: CASSSTRGSHTGELFF. The DNA for the CDR3 is TGTGCCAGCAGCTCCACACGGGGTTCCCACACCGGGGAGCTGTTTTTT. The variable domain in full, with the rest retrieved from reference TRBV11-3 and TRBJ2-2, is EAGVVQSPRYKIIEKKQPVAFWCNPISGHNTLYWYLQNLGQGPELLIRYENEEAVDDSQLPKDRFSAERLKGVDSTLKIQPAELGDSAVYLCASSSTRGSHTGELFFGEGSRLTVL.